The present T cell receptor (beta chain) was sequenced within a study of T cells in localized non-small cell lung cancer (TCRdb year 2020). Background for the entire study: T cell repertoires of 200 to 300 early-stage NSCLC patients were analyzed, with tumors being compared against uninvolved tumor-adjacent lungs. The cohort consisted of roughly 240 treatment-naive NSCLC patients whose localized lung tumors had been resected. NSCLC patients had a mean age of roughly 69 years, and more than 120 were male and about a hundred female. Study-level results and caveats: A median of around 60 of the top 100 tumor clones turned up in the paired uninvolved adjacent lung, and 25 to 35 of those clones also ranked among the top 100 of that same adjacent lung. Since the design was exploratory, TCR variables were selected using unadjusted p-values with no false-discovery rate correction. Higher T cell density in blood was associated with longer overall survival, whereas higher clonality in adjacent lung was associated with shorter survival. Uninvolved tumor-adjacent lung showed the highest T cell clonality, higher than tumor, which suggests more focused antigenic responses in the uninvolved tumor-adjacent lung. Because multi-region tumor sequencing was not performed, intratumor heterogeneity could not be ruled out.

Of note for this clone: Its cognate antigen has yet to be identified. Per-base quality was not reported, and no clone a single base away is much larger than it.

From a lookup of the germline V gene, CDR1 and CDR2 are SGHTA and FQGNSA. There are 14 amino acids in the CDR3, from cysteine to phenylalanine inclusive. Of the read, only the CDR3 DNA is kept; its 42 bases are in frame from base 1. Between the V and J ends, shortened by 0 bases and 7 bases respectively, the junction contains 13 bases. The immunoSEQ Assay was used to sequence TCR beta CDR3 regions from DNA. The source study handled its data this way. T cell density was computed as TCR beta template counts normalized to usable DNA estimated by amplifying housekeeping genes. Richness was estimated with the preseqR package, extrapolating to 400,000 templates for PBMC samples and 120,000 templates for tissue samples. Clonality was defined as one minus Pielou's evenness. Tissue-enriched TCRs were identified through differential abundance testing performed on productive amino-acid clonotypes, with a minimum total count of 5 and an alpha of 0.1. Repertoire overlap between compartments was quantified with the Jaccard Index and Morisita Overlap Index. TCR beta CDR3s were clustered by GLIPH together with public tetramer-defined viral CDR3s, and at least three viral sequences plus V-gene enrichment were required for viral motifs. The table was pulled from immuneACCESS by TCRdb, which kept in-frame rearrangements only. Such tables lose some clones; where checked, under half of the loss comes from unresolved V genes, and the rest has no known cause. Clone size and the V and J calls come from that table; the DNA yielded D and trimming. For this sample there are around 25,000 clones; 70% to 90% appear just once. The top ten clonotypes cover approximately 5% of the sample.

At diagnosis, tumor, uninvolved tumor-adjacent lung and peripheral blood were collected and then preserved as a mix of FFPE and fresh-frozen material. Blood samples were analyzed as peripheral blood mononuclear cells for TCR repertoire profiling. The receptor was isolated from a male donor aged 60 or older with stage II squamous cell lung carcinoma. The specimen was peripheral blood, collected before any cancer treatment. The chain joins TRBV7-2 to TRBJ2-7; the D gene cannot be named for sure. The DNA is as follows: TGTGCCAGCAGCTTAGCGCGGAACTCGTGGGAGCAGTACTTC. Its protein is CASSLARNSWEQYF.